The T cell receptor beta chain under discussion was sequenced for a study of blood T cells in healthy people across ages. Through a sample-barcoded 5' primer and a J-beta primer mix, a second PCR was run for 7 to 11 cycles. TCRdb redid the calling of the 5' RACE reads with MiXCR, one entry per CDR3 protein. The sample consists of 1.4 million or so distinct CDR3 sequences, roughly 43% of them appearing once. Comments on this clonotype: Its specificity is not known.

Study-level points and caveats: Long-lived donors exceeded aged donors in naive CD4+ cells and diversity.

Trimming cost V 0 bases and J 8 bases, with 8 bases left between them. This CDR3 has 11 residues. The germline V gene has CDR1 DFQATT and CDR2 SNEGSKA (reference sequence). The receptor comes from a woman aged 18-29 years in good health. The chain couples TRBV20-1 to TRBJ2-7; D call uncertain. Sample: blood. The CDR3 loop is CSARDGVQQYF. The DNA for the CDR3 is TGCAGTGCTAGAGATGGCGTGCAGCAGTACTTC.